These 14 T cell receptor beta chains came from one sample sequenced in a study of identical twins. TCRdb reprocessed the 5' RACE reads with MiXCR, giving one entry per CDR3 protein. The data show about 720,000 distinct CDR3 sequences, approximately 18% seen once. This same sample was also part of a study on T cells expressing NK-cell markers.

What was sequenced was PBMCs. Every receptor here comes from a woman aged 18-35 years in good health.

This clonotype has more than one count but fewer than ten. J is TRBJ1-2 and V is TRBV20-1; 7 bases fit TRBD1. The CDR3 spans 12 residues. Germline V gene data show CDR1 as DFQATT and CDR2 as SNEGSKA (reference sequence). J gave up 12 bases and V 5 bases, and 12 bases lay outside the gene matches. The DNA of the CDR3 is TGCAGTGCTGGGGGATGGGGGACAGCAAACACCTTC. Amino acid sequence: CSAGGWGTANTF.

This chain connects TRBV12-3 or TRBV12-4 to TRBJ1-3; maybe TRBD1 (6 bases). V shed 7 bases and J shed 4 bases, with 11 bases lying between them. The CDR3 has 13 amino acids. In nucleotides, the CDR3 is TGTGCCAGCATTAGGGGGAAAGGAAACACCATATATTTT. Translating gives CASIRGKGNTIYF.

The V gene is TRBV9, the J gene TRBJ2-5; the D is unclear. CDR3 length equals 13 residues. From germline, CDR1 is SGDLS and CDR2 YYNGEE. V dropped 5 bases and J dropped 7 bases, with 15 bases sitting between them. CDR3 residues: CASSQSPFGTQYF. The CDR3 coding sequence is TGTGCCAGCAGTCAATCCCCTTTTGGGACCCAGTACTTC.

Only a few counts were recorded for this clonotype. The V call is TRBV20-1, the J call TRBJ1-1; no firm D call. The V end lost 5 bases, the J end lost 1 base, and 8 bases lay between the germline ends. This CDR3 comprises 12 residues. Germline-derived CDR1 and CDR2 are DFQATT and SNEGSKA (reference sequence). This chain's CDR3 is CSAPVWNTEAFF. CDR3 bases: TGCAGTGCTCCAGTGTGGAACACTGAAGCTTTCTTT.

The V gene is TRBV3-1, the J gene TRBJ2-1; 11 bases map to TRBD2. CDR1 is LGHDT and CDR2 is YNNKEL in the germline V gene (reference sequence). This CDR3 has 15 amino acids. Trimming removed 11 bases from V and 6 bases from J; junction bases left unmatched: 12. CDR3 in DNA: TGTGCCTGCGAACGATCTAGCGGGGGGCCCAATGAGCAGTTCTTC. Translating gives CACERSSGGPNEQFF.

The gene calls are TRBV29-1 and TRBJ2-3, with 7 bases lining up with TRBD2. The J segment lost 6 bases and the V segment lost 5 bases, leaving 14 bases of the junction unmatched. Germline loops: CDR1 SQVTM, CDR2 ANQGSEA. There are 15 residues in the CDR3. Written as DNA, the CDR3 is TGCAGCGTTTGGATACTAGCGCGAGGGACGGATACGCAGTATTTT. Translated, it gives CSVWILARGTDTQYF.

This chain links TRBV7-6 with TRBJ1-4, with no clear D. Germline values: CDR1 SGHVS, CDR2 FNYEAQ. V dropped 1 base and J dropped 4 bases, with 10 bases sitting between them. The CDR3 contains 15 residues. This CDR3 is CASSLEGWRNEKLFF. The CDR3 nucleotides read TGTGCCAGCAGCTTAGAAGGGTGGCGTAATGAAAAACTGTTTTTT.

This clonotype turned up a few times. The rearrangement links TRBV20-1 to TRBJ2-1; 8 nucleotides line up with TRBD1. Germline-derived CDR1 and CDR2 are DFQATT and SNEGSKA (reference sequence). The CDR3 covers 13 residues. V shed 1 base, J shed 9 bases, and the junction held 5 bases outside the gene matches. The CDR3 bases are TGCAGTGCTAGAGCCAGGACAGGGATTGAGCAGTTCTTC. As protein: CSARARTGIEQFF.

The chain combines TRBV5-1 with TRBJ2-7; D perhaps matches TRBD2 (5 bases). Germline CDR1 reads SGHRS; CDR2 reads YFSETQ. This CDR3 has 13 amino acids. V was clipped by 4 bases and J by 5 bases, with 13 bases between them. CDR3 in DNA: TGCGCCAGCAGCCCCCAGTTCGGGGACGAGCAGTACTTC. Protein sequence: CASSPQFGDEQYF.

The V call is TRBV10-3, the J call TRBJ2-5; weak D call: TRBD1 (6 bases). The CDR3 spans 14 residues. The germline gives CDR1 ENHRY, CDR2 SYGVKD. Trimming removed 9 bases from V and 1 base from J, with 15 bases in between. The CDR3 reads CAIGTGTTQETQYF. CDR3 sequence (DNA): TGTGCCATAGGGACCGGGACAACCCAAGAGACCCAGTACTTC.

In this sample, this clonotype turned up many times. The genes are TRBV20-1 and TRBJ2-7, with D perhaps matching TRBD2 (5 bases). V shed 1 base and J shed 3 bases, with 13 bases lying between them. The CDR3 loop spans 14 amino acids. Germline values: CDR1 DFQATT, CDR2 SNEGSKA (reference sequence). The CDR3 DNA is TGCAGTGCTAGAGGAGGACTCCCCCGCTACGAGCAGTACTTC. This gives the protein CSARGGLPRYEQYF.

The V call is TRBV6-5, the J call TRBJ1-6; 9 bases are a match to TRBD1. CDR1 MNHEY and CDR2 SVGAGI come from the germline V gene. Trimming removed 0 bases from V and 10 bases from J; junction bases left unmatched: 16. The CDR3 length is 19 residues. CDR3 residues: CASSYSLPGQGGLGSPLHF. The CDR3 DNA sequence: TGTGCCAGCAGTTACTCTCTCCCGGGACAGGGAGGACTAGGATCACCCCTCCACTTT.

The rearrangement uses TRBV20-1 and TRBJ2-2; D call uncertain. The CDR3 contains 12 residues. Germline CDR1 is DFQATT and CDR2 is SNEGSKA (reference sequence). Deletions cut 1 base from V and 5 bases from J, with 5 bases between. Here the CDR3 DNA reads TGCAGTGCTAGAGTAGGGACCGGGGAGCTGTTTTTT. Translation gives CSARVGTGELFF.

This clonotype was observed a few times. The DNA of the CDR3 is TGTGCCAGCGGGGCAGGGTCGTACGAGCAGTACTTC. This codes for CASGAGSYEQYF. V usage is TRBV6-5 and J usage is TRBJ2-7, with D perhaps TRBD1 (5 bases). Germline V CDR1 and CDR2: MNHEY, SVGAGI. This CDR3 region has 12 residues. V lost 8 bases, J lost 4 bases, and 12 bases lay in between.